These T cell receptor beta chains were read from a single sample in a study of blood T cell repertoires in COVID-19. Here immunoSEQ multiplex PCR was the method, and the copy in TCRdb shows in-frame clones only, minus some. The repertoire holds under 95,000 clones, 80% to 90% seen once, with roughly 6.8% in the top ten. The sequencing input was peripheral blood. The receptor set was obtained from a human donor with acute or convalescent COVID-19. The donor label of this sample is uncertain. CDR3s include the opening cysteine and the closing phenylalanine or tryptophan. A D gene is named only where the DNA matches it firmly.

D	V	J	CDR3
TRBD1	TRBV2	TRBJ1-4	CASSASRGDHEKLFF
TRBD1	TRBV28	TRBJ2-2	CASKGANAGTGELFF
NA	TRBV19	TRBJ2-7	CASSAHTGKYEQYF
NA	TRBV10-3	TRBJ2-2	CAITGTPLTGELFF
TRBD1	TRBV5-1	TRBJ2-5	CASSLVGQGSQETQYF
TRBD1	TRBV19	TRBJ1-4	CASSIERTGEREKLFF
TRBD2	TRBV11-2	TRBJ2-1	CASSLLAGAGSYNEQFF
NA	TRBV6-5	TRBJ2-7	CASSYLGAYEQYF
NA	TRBV6-6	TRBJ1-1	CASPLIPGGSNTEAFF
TRBD2	TRBV9	TRBJ2-1	CASSAGLANNEQFF
TRBD1	TRBV7-2	TRBJ2-7	CASSSFRGRDEQYF
TRBD1	TRBV6-6	TRBJ2-7	CASSYQGTGDNEQYF
NA	TRBV5-5	TRBJ2-1	CASRRSTDTHSYNEQFF
NA	TRBV6-1	TRBJ2-7	CASSDIGTGDEQYF
TRBD1	TRBV19	TRBJ2-7	CASSRDSQAAYEQYF
TRBD1	TRBV20-1	TRBJ1-1	CSAIDRVKAFF
TRBD2	TRBV7-2	TRBJ2-5	CASSPIAGTRGETQYF
NA	TRBV19	TRBJ2-6	CASSIEGGARGGANVLTF
TRBD1	TRBV9	TRBJ2-7	CASSPGQGPYEQYF
TRBD1	TRBV7-3	TRBJ2-6	CASSPIGDRGFAGANVLTF
NA	TRBV7-2	TRBJ1-2	CASTSREDYGYTF
TRBD2	TRBV5-6	TRBJ2-1	CASSLGASGGAYNEQFF
TRBD2	TRBV20-1	TRBJ2-1	CSASSRGSYNEQFF
NA	TRBV12-3/TRBV12-4	TRBJ2-5	CASSLPGVETQYF
TRBD2	TRBV6-2/TRBV6-3	TRBJ2-1	CASSPGTSGVRSYNEQFF
TRBD1	TRBV30	TRBJ1-1	CAWSPSGTGAFF
NA	TRBV6-5	TRBJ1-1	CAAKTDPRGNTEAFF
NA	TRBV21-1	TRBJ2-1	CASSKVHLPGYNEQFF
NA	TRBV6-4	TRBJ2-3	CASSDGISGGTDTQYF
NA	TRBV6-5	TRBJ1-3	CASSYAQGGGNTIYF
NA	TRBV19	TRBJ2-1	CASRPGGPGNEQFF
NA	TRBV6-2/TRBV6-3	TRBJ1-6	CASSPGLRNSPLHF
NA	TRBV7-3	TRBJ2-3	CASSYRQSSTDTQYF
NA	TRBV7-3	TRBJ2-2	CASSLTGRGNTGELFF
NA	TRBV4-3	TRBJ1-3	CASSQDSYSGNTIYF
NA	TRBV12-3/TRBV12-4	TRBJ2-1	CASSRSDEQFF
NA	TRBV28	TRBJ1-4	CASSLWSGVEKLFF
NA	TRBV2	TRBJ1-6	CASMGSSWAGGSPLHF
TRBD1	TRBV7-2	TRBJ2-3	CASRRTGSSTDTQYF
TRBD1	TRBV18	TRBJ1-2	CASSPLTGEIGYTF
TRBD1	TRBV7-2	TRBJ1-1	CASRDRGRSTEAFF
TRBD2	TRBV5-4	TRBJ2-7	CASSPGGMTYEQYF